This entry lists 21 T cell receptor beta chains sequenced from one sample in a study of OX40 agonist ivuxolimab in advanced cancers. TCRdb's copy holds only in-frame clones and misses some; the assay was immunoSEQ multiplex PCR. The data show about 76,000 clones, 85% seen once. The material was CD4+ or CD8+ T cells sorted from blood, obtained in a trial of the OX40 agonist ivuxolimab. These receptor sequences come from an adult with an advanced solid tumor such as melanoma, head and neck, liver or kidney cancer.

The CDR3 reads CASSIRGYEQYF. As DNA, the CDR3 is TGTGCCAGCAGCATCCGTGGCTACGAGCAGTACTTC. The chain is built from TRBV5-6 and TRBJ2-7; D gene uncertain. CDR1 and CDR2 (germline): SGHDT, YYEEEE. The CDR3 sequence is 12 residues long. V lost 4 bases and J 3 bases, leaving 8 bases between the germline ends.

The chain has TRBV18 and TRBJ2-4, with D maybe TRBD1 (6 bases). CDR3 length: 16 residues. Trimming took 2 bases from V and 2 from J, leaving 13 bases between them. Germline values: CDR1 KGHSH, CDR2 LQKENI. The CDR3: CASSPSSQGTKNIQYF. DNA of the CDR3: TGTGCCAGCTCACCATCTAGTCAGGGGACCAAAAACATTCAGTACTTC.

This clone was counted once. The chain couples TRBV14 to TRBJ1-3, with D uncertain. V lost 4 bases and J 0 bases, leaving 7 bases between the germline ends. The CDR3 is 14 amino acids. CDR1 is SGHDN and CDR2 is FVKESK in the germline V gene. This CDR3 is CASSRRGSGNTIYF. The CDR3 DNA sequence: TGTGCCAGCAGCCGAAGAGGCTCTGGAAACACCATATATTTT. Full variable domain (remainder filled in from reference TRBV14 and TRBJ1-3): EAGVTQFPSHSVIEKGQTVTLRCDPISGHDNLYWYRRVMGKEIKFLLHFVKESKQDESGMPNNRFLAERTGGTYSTLKVQPAELEDSGVYFCASSRRGSGNTIYFGEGSWLTVV.

This chain links TRBV19 with TRBJ2-5; 10 positions agree with TRBD2. V dropped 8 bases and J dropped 0; count of bases not matched to a gene: 12. The CDR3 runs 17 residues. CDR1 LNHDA and CDR2 SQIVND come from the germline V gene (reference sequence). CDR3 protein: CASSYGRTSGHQETQYF. The CDR3 nucleotides read TGTGCCAGTTCATATGGGCGGACTAGCGGCCACCAAGAGACCCAGTACTTC.

This clone has just one count. V usage is TRBV2 and J usage is TRBJ1-4, with TRBD1 identical over 7 bases. The V segment lost 5 bases and the J segment 4 bases; nucleotides outside the gene matches: 7. Germline CDR1 SNHLY, CDR2 FYNNEI. This CDR3 spans 15 amino acids. The CDR3 DNA reads as TGTGCCAGCAGTACTACAGGGGCGATTAATGAAAAACTGTTTTTT. It yields the protein CASSTTGAINEKLFF.

This clone appeared once. The CDR3 DNA follows: TGCGCCAGCAGCCTTGCTCTAGCGGCCCTCACAGATACGCAGTATTTT. It translates to CASSLALAALTDTQYF. This sequence joins TRBV4-3 and TRBJ2-3; 7 nucleotides align to TRBD2. The CDR3 has 16 residues. Germline assignment: CDR1 LGHNA and CDR2 YSLEER. V was pared by 4 bases and J by 2 bases, with 9 bases of the junction left unmatched.

The V and J genes are TRBV6-4 and TRBJ2-3; 12 bases are a match to TRBD1. The CDR3 runs 14 residues. With 5 bases clipped from V and 8 bases from J, the junction kept 5 bases outside the gene matches. CDR1 MRHNA and CDR2 SNTAGT come from the germline V gene. The CDR3 here is CASSPGQGAGTQYF. For the CDR3, the DNA is TGTGCCAGCAGTCCGGGACAGGGGGCGGGTACGCAGTATTTT.

The gene calls are TRBV30 and TRBJ2-2; 9 positions agree with TRBD2. The CDR3 contains 15 residues. V was pared by 2 bases and J by 4 bases, with 5 bases of the junction left unmatched. Germline V gene lookup returns CDR1 GTSNPN and CDR2 SVGIG (reference sequence). In nucleotides, the CDR3 is TGTGCCTGGAGTCCTAGCGGGGACAGCACCGGGGAGCTGTTTTTT. Translation: CAWSPSGDSTGELFF.

The rearrangement uses TRBV6-6 and TRBJ2-5, with TRBD2 as a possible D gene (5 bases). V dropped 0 bases and J dropped 5 bases, with 10 bases sitting between them. Germline lookup yields CDR1 MNHNY and CDR2 SVGAGI (reference sequence). This CDR3 has 14 residues. The CDR3, as DNA: TGTGCCAGCAGTTACTCTACTAGTAAGGAGACCCAGTACTTC. Translation: CASSYSTSKETQYF.

The chain employs TRBV10-1 and TRBJ1-5; no firm D call. The germline V gene encodes CDR1 WNHNN and CDR2 SYGVQD (reference sequence). Deletions cut 2 bases from V and 3 bases from J, with 8 bases between. The CDR3 sequence is 14 residues long. Here the CDR3 reads CASSEKGHNQPQHF. In DNA, the CDR3 is TGCGCCAGCAGTGAGAAGGGCCACAATCAGCCCCAGCATTTT.

The CDR3 sequence: CASSPRPQETQYF. The CDR3, as DNA: TGTGCCAGCTCACCAAGACCCCAAGAGACCCAGTACTTC. This chain uses TRBV18 with TRBJ2-5; D is undetermined. The V and J ends lost 2 bases and 1 base respectively, with 5 bases between them. Germline V gene data show CDR1 as KGHSH and CDR2 as LQKENI. This CDR3 spans 13 amino acids.

V is TRBV5-4 and J is TRBJ1-2, with 7 positions matching TRBD1. The CDR3 runs to 15 residues. The J segment lost 5 bases and the V segment lost 0 bases, leaving 7 bases of the junction unmatched. Germline CDR1 reads SGHNT; CDR2 reads YYREEE (reference sequence). The CDR3 sequence is CASSLARDSQYGYTF. The CDR3 nucleotides read TGTGCCAGCAGCTTGGCCCGGGACAGCCAATATGGCTACACCTTC.

This chain uses TRBV7-2 with TRBJ1-5, with D hard to call. CDR1 is SGHTA and CDR2 is FQGNSA in the germline V gene. V was clipped by 0 bases and J by 1 base, with 7 bases between them. The CDR3 runs 15 residues. CDR3 in DNA: TGTGCCAGCAGCTTAGCGGGGTCAAGCAATCAGCCCCAGCATTTT. As protein: CASSLAGSSNQPQHF.

The gene calls are TRBV9 and TRBJ2-3, with D possibly matching TRBD1 (6 bases). Trimming shortened V by 4 bases and J by 6 bases, and 18 bases separated the two germline ends. CDR3 length: 15 amino acids. CDR1 SGDLS and CDR2 YYNGEE come from the germline V gene. The CDR3 sequence is CASSIGGRSMDTQYF. The DNA of the CDR3 is TGTGCCAGCAGCATAGGGGGACGGAGCATGGATACGCAGTATTTT.

The genes are TRBV7-8 and TRBJ1-1, with 7 bases fitting TRBD1. Germline assignment: CDR1 SGHVS and CDR2 FQNEAQ. The junction had 4 bases not matched to a gene; V was cut back by 5 bases and J by 7 bases. CDR3 length equals 12 residues. CDR3 nucleotides: TGTGCCAGCAGCACTAGGGACAGTGAAGCTTTCTTT. Amino acids: CASSTRDSEAFF.

The chain links TRBV28 to TRBJ1-1; tentatively, D is TRBD1 (6 bases). The CDR3 runs to 14 residues. The V end was cut by 3 bases, the J end by 2 bases, with 10 bases between. Germline CDR1 MDHEN, CDR2 SYDVKM. DNA of the CDR3: TGTGCCAGCAGTTTTACAGGGAGAAACACTGAAGCTTTCTTT. Its protein is CASSFTGRNTEAFF.

The chain uses TRBV7-2 and TRBJ1-4; a possible D gene is TRBD1 (5 bases). Germline V gene sequence: CDR1 SGHTA, CDR2 FQGNSA. V was trimmed by 5 bases and J by 12 bases, leaving 16 bases between them. The CDR3 spans 13 residues. CDR3 coding DNA: TGTGCCAGCAGCCCACCCTCAGGGAAGGAACTGTTTTTT. Its translation: CASSPPSGKELFF. Based on the CDR3 plus reference TRBV7-2 and TRBJ1-4, the full variable domain is GAGVSQSPSNKVTEKGKDVELRCDPISGHTALYWYRQSLGQGLEFLIYFQGNSAPDKSGLPSDRFSAERTGGSVSTLTIQRTQQEDSAVYLCASSPPSGKELFFGSGTQLSVL.

The chain links TRBV11-2 to TRBJ2-1, with unresolved D. Germline V gene data show CDR1 as SGHAT and CDR2 as FQNNGV. The CDR3 consists of 13 residues. V was cut by 1 base and J by 1 base, with 2 bases left in between. The CDR3 protein is CASSLASYNEQFF. Written as DNA, the CDR3 is TGTGCCAGCAGCTTAGCGTCCTACAATGAGCAGTTCTTC.

The sample holds one count of this clone. The chain couples TRBV4-3 to TRBJ2-5; 9 positions agree with TRBD2. Germline-derived CDR1 and CDR2 are LGHNA and YSLEER. This CDR3 contains 18 residues. With V trimmed by 0 bases and J by 0 bases, 8 bases remained unmatched. The CDR3 region is CASSQDISGGFYQETQYF. CDR3 bases: TGCGCCAGCAGCCAAGATATTAGCGGGGGCTTCTACCAAGAGACCCAGTACTTC.

The V and J genes are TRBV5-6 and TRBJ2-6, with 8 bases that match TRBD1. V shed 2 bases and J 0 bases; nucleotides not matched to a gene: 10. CDR3 length: 19 residues. Germline CDR1 and CDR2: SGHDT and YYEEEE. In nucleotides, the CDR3 is TGTGCCAGCAGCTTTTCGGCAGGGACAGGCCGCTCTGGGGCCAACGTCCTGACTTTC. Protein: CASSFSAGTGRSGANVLTF.

The V call is TRBV6-6, the J call TRBJ1-5; 8 nucleotides match TRBD1. Germline V gene sequence: CDR1 MNHNY, CDR2 SVGAGI (reference sequence). CDR3 length: 16 residues. Losses at the gene ends were 2 bases for V and 3 bases for J; bases not matched to a gene: 6. The CDR3, as DNA: TGTGCCAGCAGTTACCGTGAGACAGGGGTCAATCAGCCCCAGCATTTT. Amino acid sequence: CASSYRETGVNQPQHF.